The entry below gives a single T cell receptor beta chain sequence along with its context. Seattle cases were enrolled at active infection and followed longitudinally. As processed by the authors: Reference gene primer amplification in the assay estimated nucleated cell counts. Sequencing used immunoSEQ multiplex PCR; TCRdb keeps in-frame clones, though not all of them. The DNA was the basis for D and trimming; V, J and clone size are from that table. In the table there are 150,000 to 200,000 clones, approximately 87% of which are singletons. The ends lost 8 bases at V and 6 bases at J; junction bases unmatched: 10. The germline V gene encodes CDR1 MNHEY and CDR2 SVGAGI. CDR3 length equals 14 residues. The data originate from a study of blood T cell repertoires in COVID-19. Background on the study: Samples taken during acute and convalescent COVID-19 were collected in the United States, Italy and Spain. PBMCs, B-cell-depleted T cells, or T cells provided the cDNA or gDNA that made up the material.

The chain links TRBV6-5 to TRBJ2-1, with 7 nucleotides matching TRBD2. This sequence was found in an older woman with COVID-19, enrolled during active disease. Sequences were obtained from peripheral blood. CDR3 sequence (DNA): TGTGCCAGCTCCGGGGCGGGAGAAGTCAATGAGCAGTTCTTC. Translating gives CASSGAGEVNEQFF.